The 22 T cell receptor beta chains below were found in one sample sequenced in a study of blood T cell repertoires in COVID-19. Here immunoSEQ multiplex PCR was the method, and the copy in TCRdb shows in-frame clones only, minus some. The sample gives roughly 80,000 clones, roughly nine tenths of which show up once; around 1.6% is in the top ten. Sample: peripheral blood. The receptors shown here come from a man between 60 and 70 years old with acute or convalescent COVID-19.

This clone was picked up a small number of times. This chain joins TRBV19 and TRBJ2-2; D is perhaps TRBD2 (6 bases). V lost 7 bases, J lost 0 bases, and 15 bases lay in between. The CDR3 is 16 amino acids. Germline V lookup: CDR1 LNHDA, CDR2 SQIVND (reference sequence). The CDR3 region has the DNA TGTGCCAGTACCCTCTTGGGGGGTACGAACACCGGGGAGCTGTTTTTT. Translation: CASTLLGGTNTGELFF.

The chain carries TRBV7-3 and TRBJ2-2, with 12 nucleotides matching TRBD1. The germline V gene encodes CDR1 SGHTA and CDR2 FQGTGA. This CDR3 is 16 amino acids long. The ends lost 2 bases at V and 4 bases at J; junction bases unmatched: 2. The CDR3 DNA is TGTGCCAGCAGCTTAGGGGGACAGGGGGCCACCGGGGAGCTGTTTTTT. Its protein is CASSLGGQGATGELFF. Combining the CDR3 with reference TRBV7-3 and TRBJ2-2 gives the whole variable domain GAGVSQTPSNKVTEKGKYVELRCDPISGHTALYWYRQSLGQGPEFLIYFQGTGAADDSGLPNDRFFAVRPEGSVSTLKIQRTERGDSAVYLCASSLGGQGATGELFFGEGSRLTVL.

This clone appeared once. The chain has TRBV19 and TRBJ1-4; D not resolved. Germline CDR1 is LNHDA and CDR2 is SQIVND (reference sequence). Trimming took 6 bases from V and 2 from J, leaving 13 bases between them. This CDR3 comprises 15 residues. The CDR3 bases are TGTGCCAGTAGCCCACGGGATCGGACTAATGAAAAACTGTTTTTT. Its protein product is CASSPRDRTNEKLFF.

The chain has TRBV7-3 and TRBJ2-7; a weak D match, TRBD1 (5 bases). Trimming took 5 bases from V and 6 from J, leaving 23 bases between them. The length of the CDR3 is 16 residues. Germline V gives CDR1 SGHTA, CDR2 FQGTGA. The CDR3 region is CASSPESREDSGEQYF. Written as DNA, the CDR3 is TGTGCCAGCAGCCCTGAGTCCAGGGAAGACTCAGGCGAGCAGTACTTC.

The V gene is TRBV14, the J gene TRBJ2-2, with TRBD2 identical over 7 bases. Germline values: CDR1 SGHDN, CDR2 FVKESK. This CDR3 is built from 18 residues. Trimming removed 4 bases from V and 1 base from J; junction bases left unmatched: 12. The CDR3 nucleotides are TGTGCCAGCAGCCTAAACCCCGGAGCGGGACTGAACACCGGGGAGCTGTTTTTT. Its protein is CASSLNPGAGLNTGELFF.

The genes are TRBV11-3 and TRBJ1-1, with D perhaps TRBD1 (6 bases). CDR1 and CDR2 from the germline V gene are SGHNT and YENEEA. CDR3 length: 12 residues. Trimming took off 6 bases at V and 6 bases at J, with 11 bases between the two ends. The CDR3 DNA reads TGTGCCAGCAGTCAACAGGGATCTGAAGCTTTCTTT. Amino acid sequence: CASSQQGSEAFF.

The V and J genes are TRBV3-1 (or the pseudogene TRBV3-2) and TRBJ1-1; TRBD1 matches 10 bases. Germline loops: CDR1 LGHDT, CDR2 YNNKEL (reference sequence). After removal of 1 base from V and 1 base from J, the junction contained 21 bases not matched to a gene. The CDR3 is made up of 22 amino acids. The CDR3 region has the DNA TGTGCCAGCAGCCAAGTAACGAGACAGGGGGCGGGCGGGAGCAGAGCGAACACTGAAGCTTTCTTT. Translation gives CASSQVTRQGAGGSRANTEAFF.

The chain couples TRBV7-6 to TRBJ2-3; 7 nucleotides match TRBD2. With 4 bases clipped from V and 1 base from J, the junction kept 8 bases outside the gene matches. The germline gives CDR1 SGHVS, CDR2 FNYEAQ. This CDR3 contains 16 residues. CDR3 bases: TGTGCCAGCAGCTCCCTCGGTGGGAGGGGCACAGATACGCAGTATTTT. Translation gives CASSSLGGRGTDTQYF. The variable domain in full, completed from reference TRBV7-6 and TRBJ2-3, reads GAGVSQSPRYKVTKRGQDVALRCDPISGHVSLYWYRQALGQGPEFLTYFNYEAQQDKSGLPNDRFSAERPEGSISTLTIQRTEQRDSAMYRCASSSLGGRGTDTQYFGPGTRLTVL.

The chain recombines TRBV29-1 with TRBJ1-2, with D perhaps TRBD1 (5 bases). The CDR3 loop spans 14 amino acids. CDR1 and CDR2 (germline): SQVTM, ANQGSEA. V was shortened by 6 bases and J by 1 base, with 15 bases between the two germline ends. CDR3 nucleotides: TGCAGCGTCCGTGACAGCCTATTTAACTATGGCTACACCTTC. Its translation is CSVRDSLFNYGYTF. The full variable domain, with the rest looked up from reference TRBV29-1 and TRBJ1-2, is SAVISQKPSRDICQRGTSLTIQCQVDSQVTMMFWYRQQPGQSLTLIATANQGSEATYESGFVIDKFPISRPNLTFSTLTVSNMSPEDSSIYLCSVRDSLFNYGYTFGSGTRLTVV.

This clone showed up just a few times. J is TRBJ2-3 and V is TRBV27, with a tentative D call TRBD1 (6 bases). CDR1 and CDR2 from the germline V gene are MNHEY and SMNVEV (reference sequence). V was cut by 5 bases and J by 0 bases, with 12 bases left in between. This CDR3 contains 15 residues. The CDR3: CASSQRTESTDTQYF. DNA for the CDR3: TGTGCCAGCAGTCAAAGGACAGAGAGCACAGATACGCAGTATTTT.

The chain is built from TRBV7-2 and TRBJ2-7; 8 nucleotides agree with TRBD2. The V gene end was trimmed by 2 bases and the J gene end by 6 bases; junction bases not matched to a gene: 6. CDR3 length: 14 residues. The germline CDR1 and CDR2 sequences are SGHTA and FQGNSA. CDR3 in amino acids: CASSLQLAAVEQYF. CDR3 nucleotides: TGTGCCAGCAGCTTACAACTAGCGGCCGTCGAGCAGTACTTC.

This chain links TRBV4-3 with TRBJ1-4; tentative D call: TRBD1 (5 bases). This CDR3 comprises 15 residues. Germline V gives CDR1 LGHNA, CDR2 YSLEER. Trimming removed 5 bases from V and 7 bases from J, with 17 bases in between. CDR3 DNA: TGCGCCAGCAGCACACGACAGATCCGCGGTGAAAAACTGTTTTTT. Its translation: CASSTRQIRGEKLFF.

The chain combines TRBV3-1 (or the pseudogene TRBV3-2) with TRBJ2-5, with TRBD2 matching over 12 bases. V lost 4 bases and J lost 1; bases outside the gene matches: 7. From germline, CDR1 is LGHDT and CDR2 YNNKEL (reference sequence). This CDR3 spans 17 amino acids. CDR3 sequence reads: CASSLRGGLAGQETQYF. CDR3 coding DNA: TGTGCCAGCAGCCTAAGAGGGGGACTAGCGGGCCAAGAGACCCAGTACTTC.

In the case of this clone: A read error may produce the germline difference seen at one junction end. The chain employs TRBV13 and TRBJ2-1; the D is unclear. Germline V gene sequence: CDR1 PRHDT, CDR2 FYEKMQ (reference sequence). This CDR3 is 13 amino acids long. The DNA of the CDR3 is TGTGCCAGCAGCCTAGGGCAGTACAATGAGCAGTTCTTC. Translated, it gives CASSLGQYNEQFF.

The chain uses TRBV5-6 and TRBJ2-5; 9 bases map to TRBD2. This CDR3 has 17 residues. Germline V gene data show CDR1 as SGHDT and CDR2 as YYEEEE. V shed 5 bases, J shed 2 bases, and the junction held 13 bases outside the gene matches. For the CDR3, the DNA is TGTGCCAGCAGACCGGGACTAGCAGAGGGGTGGCAAGAGACCCAGTACTTC. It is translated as CASRPGLAEGWQETQYF.

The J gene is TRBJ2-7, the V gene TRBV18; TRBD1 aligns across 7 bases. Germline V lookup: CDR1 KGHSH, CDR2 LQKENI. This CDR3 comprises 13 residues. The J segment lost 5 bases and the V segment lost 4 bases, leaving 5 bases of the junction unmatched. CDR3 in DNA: TGTGCCAGCTCACTACAGGGGACCCACGAGCAGTACTTC. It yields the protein CASSLQGTHEQYF.

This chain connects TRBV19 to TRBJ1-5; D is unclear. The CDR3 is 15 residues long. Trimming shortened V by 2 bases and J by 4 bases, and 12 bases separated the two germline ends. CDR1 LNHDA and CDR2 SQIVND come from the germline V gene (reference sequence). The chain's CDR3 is CASSISGGRNQPQHF. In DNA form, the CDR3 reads TGTGCCAGTAGTATAAGCGGAGGGAGGAATCAGCCCCAGCATTTT. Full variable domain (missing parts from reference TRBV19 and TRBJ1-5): DGGITQSPKYLFRKEGQNVTLSCEQNLNHDAMYWYRQDPGQGLRLIYYSQIVNDFQKGDIAEGYSVSREKKESFPLTVTSAQKNPTAFYLCASSISGGRNQPQHFGDGTRLSIL.

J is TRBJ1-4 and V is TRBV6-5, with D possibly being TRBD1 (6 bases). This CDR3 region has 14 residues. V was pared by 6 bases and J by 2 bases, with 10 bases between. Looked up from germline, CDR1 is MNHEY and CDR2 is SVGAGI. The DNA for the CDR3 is TGTGCCAGCAGGTATAGGGGGACTAATGAAAAACTGTTTTTT. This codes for CASRYRGTNEKLFF.

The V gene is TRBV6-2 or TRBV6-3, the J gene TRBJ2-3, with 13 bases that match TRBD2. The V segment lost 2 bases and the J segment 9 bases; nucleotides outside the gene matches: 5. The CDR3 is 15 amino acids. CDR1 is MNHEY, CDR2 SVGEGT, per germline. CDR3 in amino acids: CASSYLGLAGVTQYF. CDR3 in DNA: TGTGCCAGCAGTTACCTCGGACTAGCGGGAGTCACGCAGTATTTT.

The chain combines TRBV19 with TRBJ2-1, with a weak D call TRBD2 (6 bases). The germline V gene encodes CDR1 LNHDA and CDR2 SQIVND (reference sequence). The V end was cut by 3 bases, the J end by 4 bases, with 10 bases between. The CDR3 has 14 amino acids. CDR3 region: CASSIRGKYNEQFF. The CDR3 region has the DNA TGTGCCAGTAGTATTCGGGGGAAGTACAATGAGCAGTTCTTC.

The CDR3 reads CASSSYRRRASNTGELFF. The CDR3 DNA follows: TGTGCCAGCAGCTCGTACCGTAGGAGGGCTAGTAACACCGGGGAGCTGTTTTTT. This chain connects TRBV11-2 to TRBJ2-2, with D possibly being TRBD2 (6 bases). Trimming took off 4 bases at V and 2 bases at J, with 20 bases between the two ends. The CDR3 length is 18 residues. Germline lookup yields CDR1 SGHAT and CDR2 FQNNGV. Combining the CDR3 with reference TRBV11-2 and TRBJ2-2 gives the whole variable domain EAGVAQSPRYKIIEKRQSVAFWCNPISGHATLYWYQQILGQGPKLLIQFQNNGVVDDSQLPKDRFSAERLKGVDSTLKIQPAKLEDSAVYLCASSSYRRRASNTGELFFGEGSRLTVL.

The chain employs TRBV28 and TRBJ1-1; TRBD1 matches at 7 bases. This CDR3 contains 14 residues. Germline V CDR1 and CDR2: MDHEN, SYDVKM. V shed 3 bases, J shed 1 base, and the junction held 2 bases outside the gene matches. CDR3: CASSFSGGNTEAFF. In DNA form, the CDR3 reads TGTGCCAGCAGTTTCTCAGGGGGGAACACTGAAGCTTTCTTT.